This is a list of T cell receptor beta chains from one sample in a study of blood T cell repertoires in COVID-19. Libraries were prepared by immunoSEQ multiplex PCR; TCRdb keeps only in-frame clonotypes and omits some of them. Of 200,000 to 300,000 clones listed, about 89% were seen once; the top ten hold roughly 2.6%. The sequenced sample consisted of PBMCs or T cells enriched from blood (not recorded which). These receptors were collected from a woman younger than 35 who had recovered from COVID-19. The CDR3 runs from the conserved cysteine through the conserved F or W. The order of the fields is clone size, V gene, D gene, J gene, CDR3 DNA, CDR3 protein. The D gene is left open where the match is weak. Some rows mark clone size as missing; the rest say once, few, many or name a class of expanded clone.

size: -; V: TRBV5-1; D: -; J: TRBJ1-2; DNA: TGCGCCAGCAGCTTGGCCCGGGCAGGGGTCGGCTACACCTTC; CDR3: CASSLARAGVGYTF
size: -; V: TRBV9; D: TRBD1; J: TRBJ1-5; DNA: TGTGCCAGCAGCCAGGGACAGACACATAGCAATCAGCCCCAGCATTTT; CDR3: CASSQGQTHSNQPQHF
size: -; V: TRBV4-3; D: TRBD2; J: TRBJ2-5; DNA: TGCGCCAGCAGCCAAGAGGGATTAGCGGGGAAGGGAGAGACCCAGTACTTC; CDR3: CASSQEGLAGKGETQYF
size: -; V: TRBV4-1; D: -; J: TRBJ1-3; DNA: TGCGCCAGCAGCCAAGATCTCTACACCATATATTTT; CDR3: CASSQDLYTIYF
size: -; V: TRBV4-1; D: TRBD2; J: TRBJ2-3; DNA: TGCGCCAGCAGCCAAGGACTAGCGGGACGGATAGATACGCAGTATTTT; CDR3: CASSQGLAGRIDTQYF
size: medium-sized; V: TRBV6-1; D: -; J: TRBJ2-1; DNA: TGTGCCAGCAGTGAGGGCTCCGACTACAATGAGCAGTTCTTC; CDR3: CASSEGSDYNEQFF
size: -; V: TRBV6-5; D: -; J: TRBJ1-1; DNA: TGTGCCAGCAGTTACGTGGCAGGGTGGTCGGACACTGAAGCTTTCTTT; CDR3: CASSYVAGWSDTEAFF
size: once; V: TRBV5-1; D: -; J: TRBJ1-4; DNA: TGCGCCAGCAGCGGGAGCCCAGGGGCCGGCGGTTATGAAAAACTGTTTTTT; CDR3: CASSGSPGAGGYEKLFF
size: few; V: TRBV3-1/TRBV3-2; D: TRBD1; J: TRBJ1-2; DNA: TGTGCCAGCAGCCCTCAAGCAGGGACAGGGGATGGCTACACCTTC; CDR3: CASSPQAGTGDGYTF
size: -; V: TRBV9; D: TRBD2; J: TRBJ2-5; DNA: TGTGCCAGCAGCGGCTTCGGGAGGGAGCAGGAGACCCAGTACTTC; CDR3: CASSGFGREQETQYF
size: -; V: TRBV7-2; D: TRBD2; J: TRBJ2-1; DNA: TGTGCCAGCAGCCAATCTAGCGGAACCTACAATGAGCAGTTCTTC; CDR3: CASSQSSGTYNEQFF
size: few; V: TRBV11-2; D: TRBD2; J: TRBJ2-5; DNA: TGTGCCAGCAGCTTAGATAGCGGGGGGCTTGAGACCCAGTACTTC; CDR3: CASSLDSGGLETQYF
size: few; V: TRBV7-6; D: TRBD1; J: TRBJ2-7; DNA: TGTGCCAGCAGCTTAGGAGGAGAGGGGGCTGCCTACGAGCAGTACTTC; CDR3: CASSLGGEGAAYEQYF
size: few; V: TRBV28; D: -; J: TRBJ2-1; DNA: TGTGCCAGCAGTTTGAGCCTACCCACCTACAATGAGCAGTTCTTC; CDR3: CASSLSLPTYNEQFF
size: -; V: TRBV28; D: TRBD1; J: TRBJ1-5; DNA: TGTGCCAGCAGTGCTAAGTGGGGGACAGCGGACAATCAGCCCCAGCATTTT; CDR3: CASSAKWGTADNQPQHF
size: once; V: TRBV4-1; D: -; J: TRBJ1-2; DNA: TGCGCCAGCAGCCAAGTGCAGGCCAACTCCTATGGCTACACCTTC; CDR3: CASSQVQANSYGYTF
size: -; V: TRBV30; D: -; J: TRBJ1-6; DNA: TGTGCCTGGAGTCAGACCTTGGAGACCCTCCACTTT; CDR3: CAWSQTLETLHF
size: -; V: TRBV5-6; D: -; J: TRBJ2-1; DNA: TGTGCCAGCAGCTTAGGAGCCACGTACAATGAGCAGTTCTTC; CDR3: CASSLGATYNEQFF
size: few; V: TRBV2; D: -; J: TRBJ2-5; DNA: TGTGCCAGCAGTGGTAACAGGGGGGGAGAGACCCAGTACTTC; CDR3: CASSGNRGGETQYF
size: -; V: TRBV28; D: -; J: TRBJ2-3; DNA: TGTGCCAGCAGTTCCCCTTCGGGTAGCAGGGCAGATACGCAGTATTTT; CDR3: CASSSPSGSRADTQYF
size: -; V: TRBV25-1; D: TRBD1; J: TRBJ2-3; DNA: TGTGCCAGCAGCGAGGGGGCCACATCCTTAAGCACAGATACGCAGTATTTT; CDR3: CASSEGATSLSTDTQYF
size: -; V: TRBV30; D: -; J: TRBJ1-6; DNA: TGTGCCTGGAGTGTAGCAGGGGCGAATTCACCCCTCCACTTT; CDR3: CAWSVAGANSPLHF
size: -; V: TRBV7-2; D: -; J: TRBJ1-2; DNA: TGTGCCAGCAGCTTAAGTACCGGGAGGGACTATGGCTACACCTTC; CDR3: CASSLSTGRDYGYTF
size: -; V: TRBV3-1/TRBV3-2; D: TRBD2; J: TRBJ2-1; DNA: TGTGCCAGCAGCCAGCGGGGCGGGCGGGGGGCCAACTACAATGAGCAGTTCTTC; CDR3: CASSQRGGRGANYNEQFF
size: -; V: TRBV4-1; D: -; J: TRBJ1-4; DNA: TGCGCCAGCAGCCAAGTATCGGGTACTGATAATGAAAAACTGTTTTTT; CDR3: CASSQVSGTDNEKLFF
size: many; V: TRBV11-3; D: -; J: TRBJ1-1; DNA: TGTGCCAGCAGCTACGGGGGAGCGGGAGCTTTCTTT; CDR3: CASSYGGAGAFF
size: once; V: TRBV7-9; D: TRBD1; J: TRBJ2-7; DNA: TGTGCCAGCAGCCCTCGACAGGGGCTAGGCCAGCAGTACTTC; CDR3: CASSPRQGLGQQYF
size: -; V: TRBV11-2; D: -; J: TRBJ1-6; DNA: TGTGCCAGCAGCTTAGTACGGTTGAATTCACCCCTCCACTTT; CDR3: CASSLVRLNSPLHF
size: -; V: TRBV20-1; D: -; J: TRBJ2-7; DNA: TGCAGTGCCCCCCGGGAAAGCGAGCAGTACTTC; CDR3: CSAPRESEQYF
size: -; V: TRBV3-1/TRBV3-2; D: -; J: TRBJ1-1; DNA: TGTGCCAGCAGCCATAAATTCAGGAGGGACACTGAAGCTTTCTTT; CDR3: CASSHKFRRDTEAFF
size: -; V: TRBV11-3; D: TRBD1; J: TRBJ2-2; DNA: TGTGCCAGCAGCTTACCGCGGTCAAGGACAGGGCTCCGAAGCGGGGAGCTGTTTTTT; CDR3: CASSLPRSRTGLRSGELFF
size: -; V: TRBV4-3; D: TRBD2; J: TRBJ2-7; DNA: TGCGCCAGCAGCCTAAGCTCAAGTTGGGAGGGGCACGAGCAGTACTTC; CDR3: CASSLSSSWEGHEQYF
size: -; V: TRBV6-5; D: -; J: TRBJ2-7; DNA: TGTGCCAGCAGTTCGCCCTCCGGACAACCCTACGAGCAGTACTTC; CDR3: CASSSPSGQPYEQYF
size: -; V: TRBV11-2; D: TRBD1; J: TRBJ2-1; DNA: TGTGCCAGCAGCTTAGCTCCAGGGGGCTACAATGAGCAGTTCTTC; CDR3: CASSLAPGGYNEQFF
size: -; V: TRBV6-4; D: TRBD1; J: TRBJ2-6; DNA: TGTGCCAGCAGCCCGGGACAGGTCTCTGGGGCCAACGTCCTGACTTTC; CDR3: CASSPGQVSGANVLTF
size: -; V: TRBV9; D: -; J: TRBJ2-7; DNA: TGTGCCAGCAGCGGGACAGTGAGCTCCTACGAGCAGTACTTC; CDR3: CASSGTVSSYEQYF
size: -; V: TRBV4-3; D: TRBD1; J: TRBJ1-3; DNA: TGCGCCAGCAGCCCTTTTCGACAGGGGGGAAACACCATATATTTT; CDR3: CASSPFRQGGNTIYF
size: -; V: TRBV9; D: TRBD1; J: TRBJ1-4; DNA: TGTGCCAGCAGCGACAGGGGGCGAACTAATGAAAAACTGTTTTTT; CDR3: CASSDRGRTNEKLFF
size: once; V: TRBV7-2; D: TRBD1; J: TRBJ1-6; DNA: TGTGCCAGCAGAGGGCAGGGGAACAGGGGGAGCTCCTATAATTCACCCCTCCACTTT; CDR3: CASRGQGNRGSSYNSPLHF
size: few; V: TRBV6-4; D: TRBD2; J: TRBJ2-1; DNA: TGTGCCAGCAGTGCTAGCGGGGGCCTCAATGAGCAGTTCTTC; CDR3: CASSASGGLNEQFF
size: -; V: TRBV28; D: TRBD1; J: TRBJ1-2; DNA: TGTGCCAGCAGTACTACAGGGGGCTCGGGCTTC; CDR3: CASSTTGGSGF
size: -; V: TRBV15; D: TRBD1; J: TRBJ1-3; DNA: TGTGCCACCAGCAGAGTGGGGACAGGCCTCCAGGAGGACACCATATATTTT; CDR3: CATSRVGTGLQEDTIYF
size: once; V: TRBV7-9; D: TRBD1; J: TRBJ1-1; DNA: TGTGCCAGCAGCAAAGTCGGACAGGGTTCAGCTTTCTTT; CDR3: CASSKVGQGSAFF
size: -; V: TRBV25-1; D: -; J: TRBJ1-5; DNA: TGTGCCAGCAGTCTTCCGCTCAGGGTAAGAAAGCCCCAGCATTTT; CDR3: CASSLPLRVRKPQHF
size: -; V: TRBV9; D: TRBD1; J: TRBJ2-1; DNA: TGTGCCAGCAGCGTAACCCCGGGACAGCCCTACAATGAGCAGTTCTTC; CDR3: CASSVTPGQPYNEQFF
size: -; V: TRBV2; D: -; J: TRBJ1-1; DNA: TGTGCCAGCAGACGACAAGCCAGTGAAGCTTTCTTT; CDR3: CASRRQASEAFF
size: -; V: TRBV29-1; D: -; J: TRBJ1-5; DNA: TGCAGCGTTGGAGAGAGTCAGCCCCAGCATTTT; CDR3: CSVGESQPQHF
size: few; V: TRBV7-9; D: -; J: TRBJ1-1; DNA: TGTGCCAGCAGCTTCCCCGTCGGAGGGGCGAACACTGAAGCTTTCTTT; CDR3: CASSFPVGGANTEAFF
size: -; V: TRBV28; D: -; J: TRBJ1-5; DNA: TGTGCCAGCAGTTCGGGGGGCAATCAGCCCCAGCATTTT; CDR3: CASSSGGNQPQHF
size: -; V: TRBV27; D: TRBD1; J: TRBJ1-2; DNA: TGTGCCAGCAGTCCAAACGGACAGGGTAGGGCTGGCTACACCTTC; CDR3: CASSPNGQGRAGYTF
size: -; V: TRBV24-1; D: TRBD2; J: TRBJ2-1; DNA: TGTGCCACCAGTGATTGGCGCGGGAGGGGGTACAATGAGCAGTTCTTC; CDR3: CATSDWRGRGYNEQFF